This T cell receptor beta chain was captured in a study of blood T cell repertoires in COVID-19. The germline gives CDR1 SGHNT, CDR2 YYREEE (reference sequence). The CDR3 has 15 residues. Trimming cost V 4 bases and J 12 bases; bases outside gene matches: 16. The method was immunoSEQ multiplex PCR; TCRdb's version includes in-frame clones alone and lacks a portion of them. Of under 300,000 clones in the sample, about 91% are singletons; the top ten hold more than 1%. Sequenced: PBMCs or T cells enriched from blood (not recorded which). The rearrangement joins TRBV5-4 to TRBJ2-7, with TRBD2 matching over 10 bases. This receptor was taken from a human donor in a cohort exposed to, infected with or recovered from COVID-19 (not recorded which). The donor label of this sample is uncertain. The CDR3 region is CASSRFPGLALNPYF. CDR3 in DNA: TGTGCCAGCAGCCGATTTCCGGGACTAGCGCTTAATCCGTACTTC.